This T cell receptor beta chain was documented in a study of cytomegalovirus exposure and HLA in healthy donors. Whole-study findings and limits: An analysis done earlier found most TCR beta V segments productive about 90% or about 30% of the time.

With 4 bases clipped from V and 2 bases from J, the junction kept 5 bases outside the gene matches. This CDR3 is built from 15 residues. In germline, CDR1 is SGHVS, CDR2 FQNEAQ. Researchers ran the PCR with 60 Vbeta and 13 Jbeta primers. The repertoire was sequenced with immunoSEQ multiplex PCR; TCRdb's copy has only in-frame clones and lacks some. The sample has fewer than 150,000 clones, 70% to 85% seen once. Remarks on this clone: Its antigen is unidentified.

Sequenced sample: PBMCs. The sequence was collected from a middle-aged man in good health and CMV-seropositive. The rearrangement joins TRBV7-8 to TRBJ1-3; 7 bases match TRBD1. The CDR3 reads CASSWSTGAGNTIYF. The CDR3 DNA sequence: TGTGCCAGCAGCTGGAGTACAGGGGCTGGAAACACCATATATTTT.